The 22 T cell receptor beta chains reported below all come from one sample, sequenced in a study of blood T cell repertoires in COVID-19. The table came from immunoSEQ multiplex PCR; TCRdb's copy has only in-frame clones and leaves some out. The profile shows about half a million clones, 80% to 90% of them singletons. Sequencing used peripheral blood. The receptors were sampled from a human donor in a cohort sampled during active COVID-19.

With respect to this clone: A junction boundary mismatches the germline segment, possibly from a read error. The chain employs TRBV7-7 and TRBJ2-2, with TRBD1 matching 10 bases. The CDR3 loop spans 15 amino acids. Germline V CDR1 and CDR2: SSHAT, FNYEAQ (reference sequence). The CDR3 is CASSGTGVNTGELFF. CDR3 DNA sequence: TGTGCTAGCAGCGGGACAGGGGTGAACACCGGGGAGCTGTTTTTT.

The CDR3 DNA reads TGTGCCAGCAGCTTTGATCTTACGGAGGGAGGGACGGTGTCCTACGAGCAGTACTTC. Translation: CASSFDLTEGGTVSYEQYF. V usage is TRBV7-9 and J usage is TRBJ2-7; 7 bases are a match to TRBD2. This CDR3 comprises 19 residues. Germline-derived CDR1 and CDR2 are SEHNR and FQNEAQ (reference sequence). The ends lost 3 bases at V and 1 base at J; junction bases unmatched: 18.

The V call is TRBV28, the J call TRBJ1-5, with D tentatively TRBD1 (5 bases). This CDR3 comprises 15 residues. V was clipped by 0 bases and J by 7 bases, with 13 bases between them. Germline assignment: CDR1 MDHEN and CDR2 SYDVKM. The CDR3 DNA reads as TGTGCCAGCAGTTTATGGGGGCCGTTGGGGCAGCCCCAGCATTTT. Translated, it gives CASSLWGPLGQPQHF.

The chain recombines TRBV19 with TRBJ1-5, with D unresolved. CDR1 is LNHDA and CDR2 is SQIVND in the germline V gene (reference sequence). V shed 8 bases and J shed 4 bases, with 18 bases lying between them. The CDR3 runs to 15 residues. The CDR3 sequence: CASSKGGLWNQPQHF. The CDR3 nucleotides are TGTGCCAGTTCAAAGGGAGGCTTATGGAATCAGCCCCAGCATTTT.

CDR3 amino acids: CASSEPGQGLYEQYF. CDR3 in DNA: TGTGCCAGCAGTGAACCGGGACAGGGGCTCTACGAGCAGTACTTC. This sequence joins TRBV25-1 and TRBJ2-7, with 10 bases fitting TRBD1. V lost 2 bases and J lost 3; bases outside the gene matches: 4. The germline gives CDR1 MGHDK, CDR2 SYGVNS. This CDR3 is built from 15 residues.

J is TRBJ1-4 and V is TRBV14; D uncertain. The germline V and J ends were trimmed by 4 bases and 7 bases, with 16 bases remaining between them. CDR3 length: 15 residues. Germline-derived CDR1 and CDR2 are SGHDN and FVKESK. CDR3 sequence (DNA): TGTGCCAGCAGCCTATACAGAGCACGGGGTGAAAAACTGTTTTTT. Protein product: CASSLYRARGEKLFF.

This clone was picked up one time. The chain is built from TRBV6-5 and TRBJ2-7; 9 nucleotides align to TRBD1. The CDR3 consists of 14 residues. Germline V gene data show CDR1 as MNHEY and CDR2 as SVGAGI. Trimming took 6 bases from V and 3 from J; bases not matched to a gene: 6. The CDR3, as DNA: TGTGCCAGCAGACAGGGGGCTGGTGTCTACGAGCAGTACTTC. It encodes CASRQGAGVYEQYF.

V gene TRBV19 combines with J gene TRBJ1-2, with TRBD1 matching over 9 bases. V dropped 6 bases and J dropped 0; count of bases not matched to a gene: 5. Germline-derived CDR1 and CDR2 are LNHDA and SQIVND (reference sequence). The CDR3 runs 15 residues. CDR3 loop: CASSPGQGTNYGYTF. CDR3 coding DNA: TGTGCCAGTAGCCCGGGACAGGGCACTAACTATGGCTACACCTTC.

The chain joins TRBV5-4 to TRBJ2-2; 9 positions agree with TRBD1. Germline assignment: CDR1 SGHNT and CDR2 YYREEE (reference sequence). The CDR3 has 16 amino acids. The junction had 6 bases not matched to a gene; V was cut back by 0 bases and J by 6 bases. As DNA, the CDR3 is TGTGCCAGCAGCTTGGAGACAGGGGGATGGGCCGGGGAGCTGTTTTTT. Protein: CASSLETGGWAGELFF.

The chain couples TRBV9 to TRBJ2-7, with D perhaps matching TRBD1 (6 bases). The CDR3 extends over 14 amino acids. Germline V gene lookup returns CDR1 SGDLS and CDR2 YYNGEE. Trimming left V 3 bases short and J 2 bases short, with 12 bases between. This CDR3 reads CASSGATGTYEQYF. DNA for the CDR3: TGTGCCAGCAGCGGAGCGACAGGTACCTACGAGCAGTACTTC.

V is TRBV10-1 and J is TRBJ2-7, with TRBD1 identical over 9 bases. Germline CDR1 reads WNHNN; CDR2 reads SYGVQD (reference sequence). J lost 3 bases, V lost 6 bases, and 9 bases had no gene match. The CDR3 consists of 15 residues. The CDR3 is CASRGQGSSNYEQYF. The CDR3 nucleotides are TGCGCCAGCAGGGGACAGGGTTCGTCTAACTACGAGCAGTACTTC.

The rearrangement uses TRBV7-2 and TRBJ1-3; TRBD1 is a possible D gene (5 bases). In germline, CDR1 is SGHTA, CDR2 FQGNSA. The CDR3 is 14 residues long. The ends were cut back, 6 bases at V and 0 bases at J, with 9 bases in the middle. The CDR3 DNA is TGTGCCAGCAGATTCGGGGGCTCTGGAAACACCATATATTTT. It yields the protein CASRFGGSGNTIYF.

J is TRBJ1-1 and V is TRBV3-1 (or the pseudogene TRBV3-2); 11 bases are a match to TRBD1. The CDR3 is 15 amino acids. The V and J ends lost 4 bases and 6 bases, in that order; junction bases with no gene match: 7. Germline CDR1 and CDR2: LGHDT and YNNKEL (reference sequence). The CDR3 bases are TGTGCCAGCAGCCGCCCCGGACAGGGGGCGTCTGAAGCTTTCTTT. Amino acids: CASSRPGQGASEAFF.

The chain links TRBV7-3 to TRBJ2-7; 7 bases fit TRBD2. The CDR3 totals 15 residues. Germline trimming cut 1 base from V and 5 bases from J; bases unmatched to any gene: 8. Looked up from germline, CDR1 is SGHTA and CDR2 is FQGTGA. The CDR3 DNA reads TGTGCCAGCAGCTTAATGGGGGGAGGGCCCCACGAGCAGTACTTC. This codes for CASSLMGGGPHEQYF.

The V gene is TRBV18, the J gene TRBJ1-5; no reliable D call. With 3 bases removed from V and 10 bases from J, the gap between germline ends came to 13 bases. This CDR3 contains 13 residues. The germline V gene has CDR1 KGHSH and CDR2 LQKENI. The CDR3: CASSPTPGIPQHF. The CDR3, as DNA: TGTGCCAGCTCACCCACCCCGGGGATACCCCAGCATTTT.

The J gene is TRBJ1-2, the V gene TRBV4-3; D call uncertain. Germline assignment: CDR1 LGHNA and CDR2 YSLEER. This CDR3 has 16 residues. V was shortened by 0 bases and J by 7 bases, with 18 bases between the two germline ends. CDR3 residues: CASSQDLKTLSGGYTF. DNA of the CDR3: TGCGCCAGCAGCCAAGACCTCAAAACATTAAGTGGTGGCTACACCTTC.

J is TRBJ2-6 and V is TRBV30; no clear D. This CDR3 region has 14 residues. Germline-derived CDR1 and CDR2 are GTSNPN and SVGIG (reference sequence). The V gene lost 1 base and the J gene lost 4 bases, with 8 bases spanning the gap. CDR3 residues: CAWSARGGANVLTF. In DNA form, the CDR3 reads TGTGCCTGGAGTGCGCGAGGAGGGGCCAACGTCCTGACTTTC.

The chain links TRBV18 to TRBJ1-1; 9 bases are a match to TRBD1. Germline trimming cut 5 bases from V and 4 bases from J; bases unmatched to any gene: 2. The CDR3 is 13 amino acids. Germline assignment: CDR1 KGHSH and CDR2 LQKENI. The DNA of the CDR3 is TGTGCCAGCTCATTGACAGGGGGCACTGAAGCTTTCTTT. Translating gives CASSLTGGTEAFF.

J is TRBJ2-1 and V is TRBV30; D not resolved. The CDR3 totals 13 residues. The germline V and J ends were trimmed by 2 bases and 0 bases, with 5 bases remaining between them. Germline V lookup: CDR1 GTSNPN, CDR2 SVGIG (reference sequence). CDR3 loop: CAWSLGSYNEQFF. The CDR3 DNA is TGTGCCTGGAGTCTAGGCTCCTACAATGAGCAGTTCTTC. Using reference TRBV30 and TRBJ2-1 for the parts outside the CDR3, the full variable domain is SQTIHQWPATLVQPVGSPLSLECTVEGTSNPNLYWYRQAAGRGLQLLFYSVGIGQISSEVPQNLSASRPQDRQFILSSKKLLLSDSGFYLCAWSLGSYNEQFFGPGTRLTVL.

The rearrangement joins TRBV5-1 to TRBJ1-3; no reliable D call. Germline assignment: CDR1 SGHRS and CDR2 YFSETQ. V lost 0 bases and J lost 1, with 14 bases in between. The CDR3 is 17 amino acids. Here the CDR3 DNA reads TGCGCCAGCAGCTTGGCGTATGGTCTTCAGTCTGGAAACACCATATATTTT. Translation: CASSLAYGLQSGNTIYF.

This clone came up a few times. The V and J genes are TRBV2 and TRBJ1-5; 11 nucleotides match TRBD1. This CDR3 region has 18 residues. V dropped 5 bases and J dropped 1; count of bases not matched to a gene: 10. Germline CDR1 reads SNHLY; CDR2 reads FYNNEI. This CDR3 is CASSKTGQGVLSNQPQHF. The CDR3, as DNA: TGTGCCAGCAGTAAGACGGGACAGGGGGTTCTGAGCAATCAGCCCCAGCATTTT.

This clone was picked up one time. The chain recombines TRBV28 with TRBJ2-3; 12 bases agree with TRBD2. CDR1 and CDR2 (germline): MDHEN, SYDVKM. With 6 bases clipped from V and 1 base from J, the junction kept 5 bases outside the gene matches. The CDR3 is 16 residues long. The CDR3 reads CASRKRTSGGTDTQYF. The CDR3 bases are TGTGCCAGCAGGAAAAGGACTAGCGGGGGCACAGATACGCAGTATTTT.